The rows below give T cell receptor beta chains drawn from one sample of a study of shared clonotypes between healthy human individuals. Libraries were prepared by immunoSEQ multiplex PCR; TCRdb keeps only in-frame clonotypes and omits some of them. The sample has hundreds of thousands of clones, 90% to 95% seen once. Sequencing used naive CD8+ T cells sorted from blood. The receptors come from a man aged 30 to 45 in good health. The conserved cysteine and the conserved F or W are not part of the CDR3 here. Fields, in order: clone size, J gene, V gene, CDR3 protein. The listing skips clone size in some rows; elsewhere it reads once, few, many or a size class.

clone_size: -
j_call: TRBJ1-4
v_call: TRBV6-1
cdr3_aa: ASREERELF

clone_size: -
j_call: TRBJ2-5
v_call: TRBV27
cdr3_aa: ASSLGASGGGKTQY

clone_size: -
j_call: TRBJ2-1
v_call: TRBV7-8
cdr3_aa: ASSKRTDEQF

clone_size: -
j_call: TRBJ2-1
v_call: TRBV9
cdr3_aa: ASSVGGRRYNEQF

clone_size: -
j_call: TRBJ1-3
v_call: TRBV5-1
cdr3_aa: ASSPVGTKRGNTIY

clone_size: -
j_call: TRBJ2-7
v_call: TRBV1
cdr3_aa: TSLPLRPSPSSYEQY

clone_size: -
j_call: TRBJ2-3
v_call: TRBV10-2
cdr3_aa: ASIGTSDDTQY

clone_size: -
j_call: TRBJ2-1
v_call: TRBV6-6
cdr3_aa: ASSYVSGSSNEQF

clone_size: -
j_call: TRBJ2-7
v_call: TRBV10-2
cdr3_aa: ASDSGSSYEQY

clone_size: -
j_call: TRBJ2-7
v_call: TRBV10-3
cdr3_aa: AISPTNYEQY

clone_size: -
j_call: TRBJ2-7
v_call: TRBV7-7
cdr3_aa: ASSPGGAYEQY

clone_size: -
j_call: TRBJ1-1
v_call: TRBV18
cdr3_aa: ASSPQARLNTEAF

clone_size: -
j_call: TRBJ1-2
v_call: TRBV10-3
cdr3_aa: AISESGTGSGDYGYT

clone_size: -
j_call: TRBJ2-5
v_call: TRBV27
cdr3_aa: ASSSLGTSGIGETQY

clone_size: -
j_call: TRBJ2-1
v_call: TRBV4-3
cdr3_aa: ASSQKWTGGNEQF

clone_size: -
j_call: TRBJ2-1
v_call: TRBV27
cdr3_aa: ASSLWGREQF

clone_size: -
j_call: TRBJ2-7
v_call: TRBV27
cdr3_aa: ASSLGVSGRPTYEQY

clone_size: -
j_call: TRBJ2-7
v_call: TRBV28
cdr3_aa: AIGKNYEQY

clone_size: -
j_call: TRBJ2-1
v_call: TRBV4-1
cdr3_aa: ASSQDPPTGGTYNEQF

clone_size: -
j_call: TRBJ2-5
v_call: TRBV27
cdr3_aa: ASRYSAGQETQY

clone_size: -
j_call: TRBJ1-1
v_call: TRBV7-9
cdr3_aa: ASSLSGQGFMNTEAF

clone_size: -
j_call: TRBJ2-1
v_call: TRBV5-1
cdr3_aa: ASSLEGLGTGLF

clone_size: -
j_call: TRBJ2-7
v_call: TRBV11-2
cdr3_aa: ASSLDRLAGDEQY

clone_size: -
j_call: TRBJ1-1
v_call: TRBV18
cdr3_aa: ASSPEMVEAF

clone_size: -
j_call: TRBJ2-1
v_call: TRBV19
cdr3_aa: ASRRTSGPYNEQF

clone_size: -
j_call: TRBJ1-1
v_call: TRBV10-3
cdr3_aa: ATLSADEAF

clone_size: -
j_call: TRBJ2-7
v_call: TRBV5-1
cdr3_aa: ASSLAGQGIYEQY

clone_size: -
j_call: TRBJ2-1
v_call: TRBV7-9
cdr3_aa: ASSLRAGAYEQF

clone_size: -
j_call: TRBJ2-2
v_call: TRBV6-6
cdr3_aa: ASSPYGIDTGELF

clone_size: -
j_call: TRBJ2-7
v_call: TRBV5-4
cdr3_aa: ASSFAAGGSYEQY

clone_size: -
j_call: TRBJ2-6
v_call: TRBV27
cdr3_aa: ASTKGAGANVLT

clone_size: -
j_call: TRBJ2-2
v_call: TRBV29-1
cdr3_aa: SVDGVAGGTEDGELF

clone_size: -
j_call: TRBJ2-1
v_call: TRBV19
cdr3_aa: ASSPRGTSGFSYNEQF

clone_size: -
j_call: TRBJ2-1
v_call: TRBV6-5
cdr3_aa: ASSLTSGGYEQF

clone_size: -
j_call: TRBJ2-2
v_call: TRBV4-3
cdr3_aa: ASSQERSGRAFGELF

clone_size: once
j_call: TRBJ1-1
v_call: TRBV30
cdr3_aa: AWGQPLMNTEAF

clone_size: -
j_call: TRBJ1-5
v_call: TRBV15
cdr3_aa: ATKEPGYNQPQH

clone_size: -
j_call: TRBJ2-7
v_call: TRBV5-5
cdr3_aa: ASSLVEAGAYEQY

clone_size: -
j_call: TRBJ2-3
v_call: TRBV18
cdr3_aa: ASSPPVQRYTNTQY

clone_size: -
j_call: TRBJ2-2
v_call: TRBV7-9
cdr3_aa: ASNNRGFTGELF

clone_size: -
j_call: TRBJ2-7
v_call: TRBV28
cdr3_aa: ASSSSSGGRMSYEQY

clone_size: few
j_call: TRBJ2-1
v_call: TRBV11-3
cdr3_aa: ASSLTSANNEQF

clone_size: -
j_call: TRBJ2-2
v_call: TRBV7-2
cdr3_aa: ASSFRGGTGELF

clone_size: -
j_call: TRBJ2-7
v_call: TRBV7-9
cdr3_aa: ASSFAGGPQEQY

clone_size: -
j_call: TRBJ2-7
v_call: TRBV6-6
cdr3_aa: ASSYTGTENEQY